This TCR delta chain originates from a study of γδ T cells in repeated Plasmodium falciparum infection. Study in general: Malian children with intense seasonal malaria exposure were compared with matched Australian children. Samples were taken at baseline, before some infections, and 21 days after each.

The CDR3 is 23 residues long. Germline values: CDR1 TSWWSYY, CDR2 QGS. Trimming took 2 bases from V and 10 from J; bases not matched to a gene: 35. This clone occurred a few times. TCRdb re-called the multiplex PCR reads with CATT. Among 55,000 to 70,000 delta-chain clones listed, around 1.5% were seen once. Flow sorting of PBMC yielded separate Vgamma9/Vdelta2+ and Vdelta2-negative gammadelta T cell populations for bulk repertoire analysis. The receptor was derived from a pool of human donors (malaria-infected and uninfected, not separated). V gene TRDV1 combines with J gene TRDJ1; 9 bases map to TRDD2. The sample taken for sequencing was gamma-delta T cells from blood. In DNA, the CDR3 is TGTGCTCTTGGGGAAAAAAAGGAGGGGCCTTCCTACGTTTTACTCATTACAACGGGGGGACTCATCTTT. This gives the protein CALGEKKEGPSYVLLITTGGLIF.